This TCR beta chain was identified during a study of blood T cell repertoires in COVID-19. About the research overall: Samples taken during acute and convalescent COVID-19 were collected in the United States, Italy and Spain. T cells, B-cell-depleted T cells, or PBMCs provided the cDNA or gDNA that served as material.

Germline V CDR1 and CDR2: MNHNY, SVGAGI (reference sequence). This CDR3 is 16 amino acids long. The junction had 7 bases not matched to a gene; V was cut back by 0 bases and J by 6 bases. Original processing methods: Amplified reference gene primers provided the basis for estimating nucleated cell counts. Sequenced by immunoSEQ multiplex PCR; TCRdb stores in-frame clones only, minus some. V and J calls and clone size come straight from that table; D and trimming were deduced from the DNA. This table holds about 95,000 clones, around 90% found once. Source material: peripheral blood. The chain links TRBV6-6 to TRBJ2-4, with 8 bases lining up with TRBD1. The sequence was obtained from a woman aged 70-85 years with acute or convalescent COVID-19. The CDR3 DNA reads as TGTGCCAGCAGTTACTCGTCTCAGGGGGCAGGAAACATTCAGTACTTC. It yields the protein CASSYSSQGAGNIQYF.